Below are 10 T cell receptor beta chains sequenced from a single sample in a study of blood T cell repertoires in COVID-19. Measured with immunoSEQ multiplex PCR; TCRdb has only the in-frame clones, and not every one. This sample has 50,000 to 75,000 clones; roughly three quarters occur once, and the top ten carry approximately 15%. The sample was peripheral blood. The receptors originated from a man in his 60s with COVID-19, enrolled during active disease.

The CDR3 DNA follows: TGTGCCATCAGTCCCGGGACAGGGTACACCGGGGAGCTGTTTTTT. Translated: CAISPGTGYTGELFF. The rearrangement uses TRBV10-3 and TRBJ2-2, with 9 bases matching TRBD1. Germline V CDR1 and CDR2: ENHRY, SYGVKD. Trimming at V came to 5 bases and at J to 3 bases, leaving 4 bases not matched to a gene. The CDR3 is made up of 15 amino acids.

This chain connects TRBV27 to TRBJ1-6; 9 bases agree with TRBD1. CDR3 length: 13 amino acids. The germline V gene has CDR1 MNHEY and CDR2 SMNVEV (reference sequence). Germline trimming cut 5 bases from V and 8 bases from J; bases unmatched to any gene: 1. This CDR3 reads CASSRDRDSPLHF. The CDR3 nucleotides read TGTGCCAGCAGTAGGGACAGGGATTCACCCCTCCACTTT.

V usage is TRBV2 and J usage is TRBJ1-1, with 10 nucleotides matching TRBD1. Unmatched junction bases numbered 9, after V lost 2 bases and J lost 9 bases. The CDR3 consists of 15 residues. Germline V CDR1 and CDR2: SNHLY, FYNNEI. Here the CDR3 reads CASSENRDRGQKAFF. CDR3 DNA: TGTGCCAGCAGTGAAAACCGGGACAGGGGACAGAAAGCTTTCTTT.

The J gene is TRBJ1-6, the V gene TRBV10-3; D gene ambiguous. CDR3 length: 17 amino acids. Germline values: CDR1 ENHRY, CDR2 SYGVKD. V lost 7 bases, J lost 5 bases, and 21 bases lay in between. DNA for the CDR3: TGTGCCATCACACTTCCTGGGAGAAAGAGGGATAATTCACCCCTCCACTTT. Its protein product is CAITLPGRKRDNSPLHF.

The rearrangement uses TRBV12-3 or TRBV12-4 and TRBJ1-2; the match to TRBD1 covers 8 bases. The CDR3 length is 13 residues. Unmatched junction bases numbered 4, after V lost 6 bases and J lost 4 bases. CDR3 in amino acids: CASSRGQGYGYTF. CDR3 coding DNA: TGTGCCAGCAGCCGAGGACAGGGCTATGGCTACACCTTC.

The gene calls are TRBV27 and TRBJ2-7, with D perhaps matching TRBD1 (5 bases). The CDR3 length is 14 residues. Looked up from germline, CDR1 is MNHEY and CDR2 is SMNVEV (reference sequence). V was trimmed by 2 bases and J by 3 bases, leaving 11 bases between them. The CDR3 DNA reads as TGTGCCAGCAGTTTACGTCAGGGCGGCTACGAGCAGTACTTC. Its protein is CASSLRQGGYEQYF.

V gene TRBV3-1 (or the pseudogene TRBV3-2) combines with J gene TRBJ2-7; 9 bases match TRBD2. This CDR3 region has 15 residues. V was clipped by 4 bases and J by 0 bases; unmatched bases: 4. Germline loops: CDR1 LGHDT, CDR2 YNNKEL (reference sequence). The CDR3 protein is CASSRSSGSSYEQYF. CDR3 sequence (DNA): TGTGCCAGCAGCCGAAGTAGCGGGAGCTCCTACGAGCAGTACTTC.

This clone was seen a single time. This chain uses TRBV7-9 with TRBJ2-1; D gene ambiguous. The V gene lost 2 bases and the J gene lost 7 bases, with 6 bases spanning the gap. Germline loops: CDR1 SEHNR, CDR2 FQNEAQ (reference sequence). CDR3 length: 12 amino acids. The CDR3 sequence: CASSLPRNEQFF. The CDR3 coding sequence is TGTGCCAGCAGCTTACCTCGGAATGAGCAGTTCTTC.

This clone has just one count. A much more abundant neighbour one base away suggests this may be a read error. Other DNA sequences in the same sample also yield this CDR3. V and J are TRBV28 and TRBJ1-2, with a weak D call TRBD1 (5 bases). V lost 6 bases and J lost 4, with 9 bases in between. Germline CDR1 reads MDHEN; CDR2 reads SYDVKM. CDR3 length: 12 residues. The CDR3 coding sequence is TGTGCCAGCAGCTGGGGGGGCTATGGCTACACCTTC. It encodes CASSWGGYGYTF.

The V and J genes are TRBV27 and TRBJ2-7; D ambiguous. The germline V and J ends were trimmed by 5 bases and 3 bases, with 14 bases remaining between them. This CDR3 contains 14 residues. CDR1 and CDR2 (germline): MNHEY, SMNVEV (reference sequence). The CDR3 DNA sequence: TGTGCCAGCAGTCCCCTAGAGCGAAGCTACGAGCAGTACTTC. It specifies CASSPLERSYEQYF.